This TCR beta chain stems from a study of cytomegalovirus exposure and HLA in healthy donors. Study-wide results and caveats: Within an earlier analysis, most TCR beta V segments proved productive either about 87% or about 30% of the time. Versus the roughly 670-donor mean, an Asian-associated ancestry cluster reportedly showed fewer N-insertions in a later analysis.

The study ran its PCR with 60 Vbeta and 13 Jbeta primers. Here immunoSEQ multiplex PCR was the method, and the copy in TCRdb shows in-frame clones only, minus some. The repertoire includes approximately 170,000 clones, roughly 88% of them detected once, and around 1.3% sits in the top ten. Note on this clone: As yet, its antigen is unknown.

Germline V gene sequence: CDR1 SQVTM, CDR2 ANQGSEA. Trimming took off 3 bases at V and 8 bases at J, with 8 bases between the two ends. The CDR3 spans 11 residues. This clonotype was obtained from a boy aged 2 to 10 in good health and CMV-seronegative. Sequencing was carried out using PBMCs. The chain combines TRBV29-1 with TRBJ1-3; D ambiguous. CDR3 in DNA: TGCAGCGTTGATGGCGGGGACACCATATATTTT. As protein: CSVDGGDTIYF.